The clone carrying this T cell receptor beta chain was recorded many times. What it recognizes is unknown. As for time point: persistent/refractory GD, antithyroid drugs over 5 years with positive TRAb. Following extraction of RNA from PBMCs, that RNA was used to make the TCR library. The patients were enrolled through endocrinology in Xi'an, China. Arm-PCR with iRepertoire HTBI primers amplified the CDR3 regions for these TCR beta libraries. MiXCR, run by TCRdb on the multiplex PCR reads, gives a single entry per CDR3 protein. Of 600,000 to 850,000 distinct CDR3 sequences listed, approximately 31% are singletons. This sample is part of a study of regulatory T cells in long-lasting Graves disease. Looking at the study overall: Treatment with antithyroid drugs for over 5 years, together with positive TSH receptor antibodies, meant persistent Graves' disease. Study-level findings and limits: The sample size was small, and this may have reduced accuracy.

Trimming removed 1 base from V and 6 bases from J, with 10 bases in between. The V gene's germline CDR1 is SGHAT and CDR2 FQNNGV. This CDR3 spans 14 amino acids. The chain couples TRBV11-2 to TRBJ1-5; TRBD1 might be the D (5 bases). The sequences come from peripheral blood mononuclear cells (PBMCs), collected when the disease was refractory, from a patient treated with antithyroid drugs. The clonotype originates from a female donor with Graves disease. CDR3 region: CASSLAQGTQPQHF. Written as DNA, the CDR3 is TGTGCCAGCAGCTTAGCCCAGGGTACTCAGCCCCAGCATTTT.